Described below is a single TCR beta chain sequence and its context. The data originate from a study of blood T cell repertoires in COVID-19. This CDR3 is built from 14 residues. Germline values: CDR1 MNHNS, CDR2 SASEGT. Trimming left V 3 bases short and J 11 bases short, with 20 bases between. Participants were aged roughly 18 to 90 years, lived in over 20 US areas, and enrolled virtually. Exposed study participants had met a COVID-19 case within 2 weeks before entry. As originally analysed: Amplification from reference gene primers served as the basis for estimated nucleated cell counts. TCRdb keeps only in-frame clones here, not all; method: immunoSEQ multiplex PCR. For V, J and clone size, that table is used; D and trimming come from the DNA. Of over 200,000 clones listed, nearly 90% are singletons.

The sample was PBMCs or T cells enriched from blood (not recorded which). This TCR was recovered from a man between 25 and 39 years old who had been exposed to COVID-19. J is TRBJ2-7 and V is TRBV6-1, with D possibly being TRBD1 (6 bases). The CDR3 reads CASSDRQALGSEYF. The DNA of the CDR3 is TGTGCCAGCAGTGACCGACAGGCCTTGGGGTCGGAGTACTTC.